Listed below are T cell receptor beta chains from one sample, sequenced in a study of response to subunit inactivated influenza vaccine. Via MiXCR, TCRdb re-called the RT-PCR reads, giving one row per CDR3 protein. The table shows about 240,000 distinct CDR3 sequences, with 10% to 15% occurring only once. The material sequenced was non-naive T cells sorted from PBMCs, taken 14 days before vaccination. These receptors originate from a man aged 50-59 years who received an inactivated influenza vaccine. CDR3s include the opening cysteine and the closing phenylalanine or tryptophan. D genes are given only for firm matches. Not every row has a clone size; where given, it reads once, few, many or a size class.

size,J,V,D,CDR3,DNA
.,TRBJ1-5,TRBV7-8,TRBD1,CASSSYRTGELQPQHF,TGTGCCAGCAGCTCATATAGGACAGGGGAGCTTCAGCCCCAGCATTTT
few,TRBJ2-7,TRBV28,TRBD1,CASSATGGLLYEQYF,TGTGCCAGCAGTGCGACAGGGGGCCTCCTCTACGAGCAGTACTTC
.,TRBJ2-7,TRBV24-1,TRBD1,CATSEIKDRGTDLPREQYF,TGTGCCACCAGTGAGATTAAGGACAGGGGGACCGACCTCCCACGCGAGCAGTACTTC
.,TRBJ2-5,TRBV12-3/TRBV12-4,.,CASSPTGWTQYF,TGTGCCAGCAGTCCGACGGGGTGGACCCAGTACTTC
few,TRBJ2-1,TRBV6-2/TRBV6-3,.,CASTVGNEQFF,TGTGCCAGCACCGTTGGCAATGAGCAGTTCTTC
.,TRBJ2-7,TRBV15,.,CATSRNDFGGSYEQYF,TGTGCCACCAGCAGGAACGACTTTGGCGGATCCTACGAGCAGTACTTC
.,TRBJ2-5,TRBV11-2,.,CASSWDPRETQYF,TGTGCCAGCAGCTGGGACCCGAGGGAGACCCAGTACTTC
few,TRBJ2-5,TRBV7-9,.,CASSRTQGEGYF,TGTGCCAGCAGCAGAACCCAGGGAGAGGGGTACTTC
.,TRBJ1-5,TRBV5-1,.,CASSFGDTNQPQHF,TGCGCCAGCAGCTTCGGGGACACCAATCAGCCCCAGCATTTT
many,TRBJ1-2,TRBV7-9,TRBD1,CASSRFIDRGPYTF,TGTGCCAGCAGCCGATTTATTGACAGGGGACCTTACACCTTC
few,TRBJ2-5,TRBV24-1,.,CATSDPLASQETQYF,TGTGCCACCAGTGATCCGCTAGCATCACAAGAGACCCAGTACTTC
few,TRBJ2-5,TRBV11-2,.,CASEDLGGRKTQYF,TGTGCCAGCGAGGACCTTGGGGGGAGGAAGACCCAGTACTTC
many,TRBJ2-1,TRBV6-2/TRBV6-3,.,CASSWIGLTYNEQFF,TGTGCCAGCAGTTGGATCGGCTTGACATACAATGAGCAGTTCTTC
many,TRBJ2-1,TRBV29-1,TRBD2,CSVIPQRGGRNEQFF,TGCAGCGTCATCCCCCAGCGGGGGGGCAGAAATGAGCAGTTCTTC
few,TRBJ2-7,TRBV5-5,TRBD1,CASSPDRGRSYEQYF,TGTGCCAGCAGCCCGGACAGGGGACGCTCCTACGAGCAGTACTTC
.,TRBJ2-3,TRBV6-1,.,CASSRGESHTDTQYF,TGTGCCAGCAGTCGGGGCGAGTCCCACACAGATACGCAGTATTTT
.,TRBJ1-5,TRBV4-3,.,CASSQDRASNQPQHF,TGCGCCAGCAGCCAAGACAGGGCGAGCAATCAGCCCCAGCATTTT
few,TRBJ2-7,TRBV7-2,.,CASRSTGPGEQYF,TGTGCCAGCAGATCGACAGGCCCGGGGGAGCAGTACTTC
few,TRBJ2-3,TRBV11-2,.,CASSPRQSGDTQYF,TGTGCCAGCAGCCCGCGTCAGTCGGGGGATACGCAGTATTTT
many,TRBJ2-2,TRBV28,.,CASSPLGELFF,TGTGCCAGCAGTCCTCTCGGGGAGCTGTTTTTT
.,TRBJ1-1,TRBV4-2,.,CASSLQPGTSAEAFF,TGTGCCAGCAGTCTACAACCCGGGACGAGCGCTGAAGCTTTCTTT
many,TRBJ2-7,TRBV6-2/TRBV6-3,.,CASRLTRQYQQYF,TGTGCCAGCAGACTGACTCGACAGTATCAGCAGTACTTC
many,TRBJ2-7,TRBV29-1,TRBD2,CSATSGRGYEQYF,TGCAGCGCTACTAGCGGGAGAGGATACGAGCAGTACTTC
many,TRBJ2-1,TRBV11-2,TRBD2,CASSPSGRYNEQFF,TGTGCCAGCAGCCCTAGCGGGAGATACAATGAGCAGTTCTTC
.,TRBJ2-1,TRBV12-3/TRBV12-4,.,CASSLDLAGSTNEQFF,TGTGCCAGCAGTTTAGATTTAGCAGGGTCTACGAATGAGCAGTTCTTC
once,TRBJ2-7,TRBV20-1,TRBD1,CSAGQGNSYEQYF,TGCAGTGCTGGACAGGGGAACTCCTACGAGCAGTACTTC
many,TRBJ2-3,TRBV12-3/TRBV12-4,TRBD2,CASSVTSGGDTQYF,TGTGCCAGCAGTGTCACTAGCGGGGGAGATACGCAGTATTTT
.,TRBJ1-1,TRBV12-5,.,CASAFSGRVNTEAFF,TGTGCTAGTGCGTTCTCCGGGAGGGTGAACACTGAAGCTTTCTTT
few,TRBJ2-1,TRBV9,TRBD2,CASSLAGLYNEQFF,TGTGCCAGCAGTCTCGCGGGACTATACAATGAGCAGTTCTTC
many,TRBJ2-7,TRBV10-3,.,CAISVMGGYEQYF,TGTGCCATCAGTGTTATGGGAGGCTACGAGCAGTACTTC
many,TRBJ1-2,TRBV15,TRBD1,CATSTPGQPNYGYTF,TGTGCCACCTCTACCCCGGGACAGCCGAACTATGGCTACACCTTC
few,TRBJ2-7,TRBV12-3/TRBV12-4,.,CASSEQGWGSMIHEQYF,TGTGCCAGCAGTGAACAGGGTTGGGGGTCAATGATCCACGAGCAGTACTTC
.,TRBJ2-7,TRBV20-1,TRBD1,CSAPAQTGWSDEQYF,TGCAGTGCTCCCGCCCAGACAGGGTGGAGCGACGAGCAGTACTTC
.,TRBJ2-3,TRBV6-1,.,CASSEAGGTDTQYF,TGTGCCAGCAGCGAAGCCGGGGGAACAGATACGCAGTATTTT
many,TRBJ2-2,TRBV12-3/TRBV12-4,.,CASSLQGNTGELFF,TGTGCCAGCAGTTTACAAGGGAACACCGGGGAGCTGTTTTTT
.,TRBJ1-1,TRBV10-3,TRBD1,CAISAGAGTGGGLSYTEAFF,TGTGCCATCAGTGCAGGGGCCGGGACAGGGGGCGGGCTCTCGTACACTGAAGCTTTCTTT